The next 29 T cell receptor beta chains were all read from a single sample in a study of identical twins. One entry per CDR3 protein, called by TCRdb with MiXCR from the 5' RACE reads. Of 350,000 to 500,000 distinct CDR3 sequences in the sample, around 18% were seen once. The specimen sequenced was naive T cells sorted from blood. Receptor source: a middle-aged man in good health.

This clonotype showed up just a few times. CDR3 amino acids: CASNQGAYEQYF. The CDR3 DNA sequence: TGTGCCAGCAACCAGGGGGCCTACGAGCAGTACTTC. The gene calls are TRBV2 and TRBJ2-7; 7 bases are shared with TRBD1. CDR3 length: 12 residues. Germline V gives CDR1 SNHLY, CDR2 FYNNEI. V was pared by 7 bases and J by 2 bases, with 2 bases of the junction left unmatched.

This clonotype has a handful of counts. The chain is built from TRBV7-9 and TRBJ2-7; 12 nucleotides match TRBD1. CDR1 is SEHNR, CDR2 FQNEAQ, per germline (reference sequence). V lost 4 bases, J lost 4 bases, and 5 bases stayed unmatched. The CDR3 extends over 15 amino acids. The CDR3 DNA is TGTGCCAGCAGCTGGGGGACAGGGGGCGCGTACGAGCAGTACTTC. Its translation: CASSWGTGGAYEQYF.

The V call is TRBV2, the J call TRBJ2-3; 12 bases align to TRBD2. The V gene end was trimmed by 7 bases and the J gene end by 2 bases; junction bases not matched to a gene: 7. This CDR3 spans 16 amino acids. Germline V gene sequence: CDR1 SNHLY, CDR2 FYNNEI. The CDR3 nucleotides read TGTGCCAGCATGTGGACTAGCGGGGTTTCCACAGATACGCAGTATTTT. Its translation: CASMWTSGVSTDTQYF.

This clonotype was seen ten or more times. The J gene is TRBJ2-5, the V gene TRBV12-3 or TRBV12-4; a possible D gene is TRBD1 (6 bases). The V end lost 5 bases, the J end lost 1 base, and 11 bases lay between the germline ends. CDR3 length equals 14 residues. CDR3 sequence reads: CASSPEGGQETQYF. CDR3 DNA: TGTGCCAGCAGTCCCGAAGGGGGCCAAGAGACCCAGTACTTC.

The J gene is TRBJ2-7, the V gene TRBV7-3, with D unresolved. CDR3 length: 14 residues. V was cut by 0 bases and J by 3 bases, with 9 bases left in between. CDR1 is SGHTA, CDR2 FQGTGA, per germline. CDR3 in DNA: TGTGCCAGCAGCTTAACAGGGCCCAACTACGAGCAGTACTTC. It encodes CASSLTGPNYEQYF.

This clonotype has a handful of counts. The V call is TRBV15, the J call TRBJ1-3; no clear D. CDR3 length: 14 amino acids. V lost 0 bases and J 9 bases, leaving 12 bases between the germline ends. Germline V gives CDR1 LNHNV, CDR2 YYDKDF (reference sequence). The CDR3 loop is CATSRDLTGSTIYF. The CDR3 DNA reads TGTGCCACCAGCAGAGATCTCACGGGATCCACCATATATTTT.

This clonotype has at least ten counts. The chain links TRBV11-1 to TRBJ2-7; no clear D. V was trimmed by 1 base and J by 1 base, leaving 23 bases between them. The CDR3 covers 19 residues. Germline V gene sequence: CDR1 SGHAT, CDR2 FQDESV (reference sequence). The CDR3 DNA reads as TGTGCCAGCAGCTTAGACGAGGTGTCGCACAGATTATTTTCCTACGAGCAGTACTTC. Residues: CASSLDEVSHRLFSYEQYF.

V usage is TRBV20-1 and J usage is TRBJ2-3, with 11 nucleotides matching TRBD2. The CDR3 totals 19 residues. Germline values: CDR1 DFQATT, CDR2 SNEGSKA (reference sequence). V shed 0 bases and J 0 bases; nucleotides not matched to a gene: 11. The CDR3 nucleotides are TGCAGTGCTAGAGATAGGATCCTTAGCGGGAGGGCTAGCACAGATACGCAGTATTTT. Protein: CSARDRILSGRASTDTQYF.

This clonotype was observed at least ten times. The rearrangement uses TRBV4-2 and TRBJ2-1; a possible D gene is TRBD2 (5 bases). Germline CDR1 LGHNA, CDR2 YNFKEQ. V was cut by 0 bases and J by 3 bases, with 12 bases left in between. The CDR3 extends over 16 amino acids. The CDR3 here is CASSQDFSGNYNEQFF. The CDR3 DNA sequence: TGTGCCAGCAGCCAAGATTTTTCCGGGAACTACAATGAGCAGTTCTTC.

A few counts support this clonotype. The chain carries TRBV29-1 and TRBJ1-4, with D uncertain. CDR3 length equals 13 residues. V was cut by 5 bases and J by 5 bases, with 12 bases left in between. CDR1 and CDR2 (germline): SQVTM, ANQGSEA. In nucleotides, the CDR3 is TGCAGCGTTCATCTGGGCAGAAATGAAAAACTGTTTTTT. It encodes CSVHLGRNEKLFF.

Only a few counts were recorded for this clonotype. The CDR3 sequence: CASSSTSGELFF. The CDR3 DNA is TGTGCCAGCAGTTCCACGTCGGGGGAGCTGTTTTTT. The V call is TRBV27, the J call TRBJ2-2, with D unclear. The CDR3 covers 12 residues. The V and J ends lost 4 bases and 8 bases respectively, with 8 bases between them. CDR1 is MNHEY and CDR2 is SMNVEV in the germline V gene (reference sequence).

This clonotype was observed at least ten times. The chain combines TRBV20-1 with TRBJ2-1; tentatively, D is TRBD1 (5 bases). CDR1 and CDR2 from the germline V gene are DFQATT and SNEGSKA (reference sequence). There are 15 residues in the CDR3. V gave up 5 bases and J gave up 0 bases, with 14 bases separating them. CDR3 sequence reads: CSAGALGDSYNEQFF. The CDR3 coding sequence is TGCAGTGCTGGCGCTTTAGGGGACTCCTACAATGAGCAGTTCTTC.

In the case of this clonotype: Germline is not matched at one junction end, which may reflect a read error. This rearrangement joins TRBV28 to TRBJ2-7, with D possibly TRBD2 on 6 matching bases. CDR1 is MDHEN and CDR2 is SYDVKM in the germline V gene. This CDR3 has 13 residues. CDR3 DNA: TGTGCCAGCAGTTTCGGAAGTTCCGGGACTCCCCTCTTC. As protein: CASSFGSSGTPLF.

The chain links TRBV5-1 to TRBJ2-7; D assignment may be TRBD1 or TRBD2 (5 bases each). The CDR3 is 15 residues long. Germline V gives CDR1 SGHRS, CDR2 YFSETQ. V was clipped by 4 bases and J by 2 bases, with 16 bases between them. DNA for the CDR3: TGCGCCAGCAGCCCCCCCGAGGGGAACGCCTACGAGCAGTACTTC. Its translation: CASSPPEGNAYEQYF.

The chain recombines TRBV7-2 with TRBJ2-7; 10 bases are a match to TRBD1. V lost 7 bases to trimming and J lost 1 base; unmatched junction nucleotides: 10. Per the germline V gene, CDR1 is SGHTA and CDR2 is FQGNSA. CDR3 size: 16 residues. CDR3 DNA: TGTGCCAGCAACCGTGCGGGACAGGGGTTTTCCTACGAGCAGTACTTC. It encodes CASNRAGQGFSYEQYF. The variable domain in full, with the rest retrieved from reference TRBV7-2 and TRBJ2-7, is GAGVSQSPSNKVTEKGKDVELRCDPISGHTALYWYRQSLGQGLEFLIYFQGNSAPDKSGLPSDRFSAERTGGSVSTLTIQRTQQEDSAVYLCASNRAGQGFSYEQYFGPGTRLTVT.

This clonotype was counted many times. The chain combines TRBV11-2 with TRBJ2-2; D uncertain. This CDR3 is 13 amino acids long. The ends were cut back, 7 bases at V and 7 bases at J, with 13 bases in the middle. Germline CDR1 and CDR2: SGHAT and FQNNGV. CDR3 amino acids: CASTPYEVGELFF. The DNA for the CDR3 is TGTGCCAGCACCCCGTACGAGGTCGGGGAGCTGTTTTTT.

This clonotype was observed at least ten times. This chain connects TRBV24-1 to TRBJ2-1, with TRBD2 identical over 9 bases. V was clipped by 4 bases and J by 0 bases; unmatched bases: 12. CDR1 is KGHDR and CDR2 is SFDVKD in the germline V gene. This CDR3 comprises 19 residues. The CDR3 protein is CATSEFPGLASVSYNEQFF. The CDR3 DNA is TGTGCCACCAGTGAATTCCCGGGACTAGCTTCCGTCTCCTACAATGAGCAGTTCTTC.

This clonotype has only a few counts. This chain links TRBV2 with TRBJ2-1; either TRBD1 or TRBD2 may supply D (5 bases each). CDR3 length: 15 amino acids. Germline values: CDR1 SNHLY, CDR2 FYNNEI. Trimming took 6 bases from V and 7 from J, leaving 19 bases between them. CDR3 sequence: CASRPGTGPRNEQFF. CDR3 coding DNA: TGTGCCAGCAGACCCGGGACGGGCCCGAGGAATGAGCAGTTCTTC.

This chain connects TRBV25-1 to TRBJ2-1; D is uncertain. Germline V gene data show CDR1 as MGHDK and CDR2 as SYGVNS. The V end was cut by 4 bases, the J end by 8 bases, with 6 bases between. The CDR3 length is 11 residues. The CDR3 DNA sequence: TGTGCCAGCAGTGTACTATATGAGCAGTTCTTC. Protein: CASSVLYEQFF.

This chain joins TRBV19 and TRBJ2-1; D perhaps matches TRBD2 (5 bases). The CDR3 length is 18 residues. The V gene's germline CDR1 is LNHDA and CDR2 SQIVND (reference sequence). V was clipped by 1 base and J by 3 bases, with 19 bases between them. The CDR3 sequence: CASSIGIWGASRYNEQFF. The CDR3, as DNA: TGTGCCAGTAGTATAGGCATTTGGGGTGCTAGCCGCTACAATGAGCAGTTCTTC.

This clonotype was detected only a few times. J is TRBJ2-2 and V is TRBV20-1, with TRBD2 matching over 12 bases. J lost 8 bases, V lost 2 bases, and 9 bases had no gene match. The CDR3 contains 16 residues. The germline CDR1 and CDR2 sequences are DFQATT and SNEGSKA (reference sequence). CDR3 nucleotide sequence: TGCAGTGCTAGATCCCGGCTAGCGGGAGGGTATGGGGAGCTGTTTTTT. As protein: CSARSRLAGGYGELFF.

This clonotype was recorded many times. The chain joins TRBV29-1 to TRBJ2-3, with TRBD1 matching 11 bases. The V gene end was trimmed by 0 bases and the J gene end by 3 bases; junction bases not matched to a gene: 8. The CDR3 is 17 residues long. Germline V gene sequence: CDR1 SQVTM, CDR2 ANQGSEA. The CDR3 reads CSVEDLWTGGATDTQYF. The CDR3, as DNA: TGCAGCGTTGAAGATCTTTGGACAGGGGGCGCAACAGATACGCAGTATTTT.

The chain joins TRBV28 to TRBJ2-1; D gene unclear. V shed 6 bases and J shed 4 bases, with 10 bases lying between them. Germline values: CDR1 MDHEN, CDR2 SYDVKM. This CDR3 has 13 amino acids. CDR3 sequence (DNA): TGTGCCAGCAGATCGGACGGATACAATGAGCAGTTCTTC. It encodes CASRSDGYNEQFF.

This clonotype has a handful of counts. This rearrangement joins TRBV20-1 to TRBJ2-1; TRBD2 matches 11 bases. The CDR3 consists of 14 residues. With V trimmed by 5 bases and J by 7 bases, 7 bases remained unmatched. The germline V gene encodes CDR1 DFQATT and CDR2 SNEGSKA (reference sequence). CDR3 amino acids: CSAGSGRAWNEQFF. The CDR3 nucleotides read TGCAGTGCTGGTAGCGGGAGGGCCTGGAATGAGCAGTTCTTC.

This clonotype was observed many times. The CDR3: CASSQKRRGLYGYTF. The CDR3 DNA sequence: TGTGCCAGCAGCCAAAAGCGCAGGGGGCTTTATGGCTACACCTTC. This chain connects TRBV21-1 to TRBJ1-2; the D call TRBD1 from the table was never checked on the DNA. TRBV21-1 is reported as a pseudogene. The CDR3 is 15 residues long.

The chain employs TRBV18 and TRBJ1-1, with D perhaps TRBD1 (6 bases). Trimming took 3 bases from V and 1 from J, leaving 9 bases between them. The germline CDR1 and CDR2 sequences are KGHSH and LQKENI. The CDR3 consists of 14 residues. DNA for the CDR3: TGTGCCAGCTCACCCGTACAGGGGAACACTGAAGCTTTCTTT. Protein: CASSPVQGNTEAFF.

This clonotype was found many times. The J gene is TRBJ1-1, the V gene TRBV3-1; D perhaps matches TRBD1 (6 bases). Germline V gives CDR1 LGHDT, CDR2 YNNKEL (reference sequence). Between the trimmed V and J ends, which lost 1 base and 0 bases, there was a span of 9 bases. This CDR3 spans 15 amino acids. The CDR3, as DNA: TGTGCCAGCAGCCAAGCTTCAGGGGTGAACACTGAAGCTTTCTTT. Translating gives CASSQASGVNTEAFF.

This chain joins TRBV2 and TRBJ2-1, with TRBD2 matching over 10 bases. V lost 5 bases and J lost 5; bases outside the gene matches: 3. CDR1 is SNHLY, CDR2 FYNNEI, per germline. This CDR3 spans 14 amino acids. The CDR3 loop is CASSYGLADNEQFF. CDR3 in DNA: TGTGCCAGCAGTTACGGACTAGCGGACAATGAGCAGTTCTTC.

The chain joins TRBV7-9 to TRBJ1-2; 8 bases fit TRBD1. CDR1 is SEHNR, CDR2 FQNEAQ, per germline (reference sequence). After removal of 5 bases from V and 4 bases from J, the junction contained 6 bases not matched to a gene. The CDR3 is 14 amino acids. In DNA, the CDR3 is TGTGCCAGCAGCCCTTCAGGACAGGGCTATGGCTACACCTTC. Translation gives CASSPSGQGYGYTF.